This TCR beta chain was documented in a study of T cell responses to AZD1222 COVID-19 vaccine. Study results and limitations: White British ancestry dominated among donors, who included more females, and clonal diversity was possibly underestimated. Repertoires in all cases were sampled only once the peak T cell response had passed. Across spike, vaccine-associated CD4 TCRs were found, dominant at 160-218 and 743-854. Following two doses of AZD1222, Spike-specific TCR breadth and depth rose.

Trimming cost V 2 bases and J 4 bases, with 12 bases left between them. There are 14 residues in the CDR3. Germline CDR1 is MDHEN and CDR2 is SYDVKM. Assay: immunoSEQ multiplex PCR; the TCRdb copy retains only in-frame clones and omits some. The sample includes tens of thousands of clones, 75% to 90% of them seen just once. This clone was counted a single time. Its antigen is undetermined. The TCR originated in an adult who received the AZD1222 COVID-19 vaccine. The sequencing here drew on peripheral blood, taken 28 days after the second AZD1222 dose. This chain links TRBV28 with TRBJ2-7; D might be TRBD1 (6 bases). CDR3 sequence: CASSLLQGSYEQYF. CDR3 coding DNA: TGTGCCAGCAGTTTACTACAGGGATCGTACGAGCAGTACTTC.